The clone carrying this TCR beta chain was counted a few times. Its cognate antigen is unknown. This CDR3 contains 15 residues. Trimming shortened V by 8 bases and J by 1 base, and 18 bases separated the two germline ends. CDR1 is MNHNS, CDR2 SASEGT, per germline. This specimen belongs to a study of T cell repertoires in cytomegalovirus infection. Overall study context: It was the public TCR beta signatures that indicated both CMV infection and matching HLA type. Points from the study as a whole: Based on cumulative public TCR beta family frequency, carriers of CMV plus the relevant HLA were identified. HLA-C-restricted CMV clonotypes gave the most frequent clonotype in two of eight donors.

TCRdb processed the reads anew with MiXCR; each CDR3 protein has one entry. The table shows around 750,000 distinct CDR3 sequences, with over 25% occurring only once. Material: cultured CD8+ T cells from PBMCs, obtained from culture after CMV antigen stimulation. The V gene is TRBV6-1, the J gene TRBJ2-7; D might be TRBD1 (6 bases). This TCR was recovered from a human donor in good health (CMV status not recorded). Some clones in this sample may be carry-over from other donors' samples. The CDR3, as DNA: TGTGCCAGCTCCCTCGGACCAGGGGATTCCTACGAGCAGTACTTC. This encodes CASSLGPGDSYEQYF.